The 10 T cell receptor beta chains reported below all come from one sample, sequenced in a study of blood T cell repertoires in COVID-19 (dated by TCRdb to between 2020 and 2021). The library came from the immunoSEQ multiplex PCR assay. Here the immuneACCESS table is served through TCRdb, limited to in-frame sequences with V and J called. Missing clones are a known gap in these copies; in checked studies unresolved V genes cover under half, and the rest lacks a known reason. A total of 52,000 or so clones appear in this sample, 87% of them only once. The leading ten clones occupy roughly 3.9% of the sample. The sequencing sample was made of peripheral blood. The receptors stem from a middle-aged man with COVID-19, enrolled during active disease.

This chain connects TRBV6-5 to TRBJ2-7, with D possibly matching TRBD2 (6 bases). The CDR3 runs to 14 residues. CDR1 MNHEY and CDR2 SVGAGI come from the germline V gene. V was shortened by 5 bases and J by 0 bases, with 11 bases between the two germline ends. The DNA of the CDR3 is TGTGCCAGCAGTATTGGCGGGGTCTCCTACGAGCAGTACTTC. Encoded protein: CASSIGGVSYEQYF.

The chain is built from TRBV9 and TRBJ2-2, with 14 bases aligning to TRBD2. After removal of 2 bases from V and 6 bases from J, the junction contained 6 bases not matched to a gene. Germline V lookup: CDR1 SGDLS, CDR2 YYNGEE. The CDR3 loop spans 17 amino acids. The CDR3 reads CASSVGLAGVQPGELFF. CDR3 nucleotide sequence: TGTGCCAGCAGCGTGGGACTAGCGGGAGTCCAGCCCGGGGAGCTGTTTTTT. Combining the CDR3 with reference TRBV9 and TRBJ2-2 gives the whole variable domain DSGVTQTPKHLITATGQRVTLRCSPRSGDLSVYWYQQSLDQGLQFLIQYYNGEERAKGNILERFSAQQFPDLHSELNLSSLELGDSALYFCASSVGLAGVQPGELFFGEGSRLTVL.

The genes are TRBV7-9 and TRBJ2-2; D perhaps matches TRBD2 (6 bases). Trimming cost V 8 bases and J 1 base, with 17 bases left between them. CDR1 and CDR2 from the germline V gene are SEHNR and FQNEAQ (reference sequence). CDR3 length: 16 amino acids. CDR3 DNA sequence: TGTGCCAGCCCCCCTGTCGGGAGACTGAACACCGGGGAGCTGTTTTTT. Residues: CASPPVGRLNTGELFF.

The chain combines TRBV25-1 with TRBJ1-1; the D gene is possibly TRBD1 (6 bases). Trimming took 8 bases from V and 1 from J, leaving 14 bases between them. In germline, CDR1 is MGHDK, CDR2 SYGVNS. The CDR3 covers 14 residues. CDR3 in amino acids: CASGSSRGNTEAFF. In DNA form, the CDR3 reads TGTGCCAGCGGAAGCTCCAGGGGGAACACTGAAGCTTTCTTT.

This chain links TRBV7-9 with TRBJ1-6, with 9 bases aligning to TRBD1. The CDR3 is 16 amino acids. V gave up 3 bases and J gave up 7 bases; unmatched junction bases: 7. The V gene's germline CDR1 is SEHNR and CDR2 FQNEAQ (reference sequence). The CDR3: CASSLTGQGENSPLHF. CDR3 nucleotides: TGTGCCAGCAGCTTGACGGGACAGGGCGAGAATTCACCCCTCCACTTT. Looking up the rest from reference TRBV7-9 and TRBJ1-6 gives the full variable domain: DTGVSQNPRHKITKRGQNVTFRCDPISEHNRLYWYRQTLGQGPEFLTYFQNEAQLEKSRLLSDRFSAERPKGSFSTLEIQRTEQGDSAMYLCASSLTGQGENSPLHFGNGTRLTVT.

This sequence joins TRBV24-1 and TRBJ1-2, with 8 bases matching TRBD1. Trimming took 3 bases from V and 5 from J; bases not matched to a gene: 7. The germline gives CDR1 KGHDR, CDR2 SFDVKD. The length of the CDR3 is 15 residues. The CDR3 spells CATSDRTGQGYGYTF. CDR3 sequence (DNA): TGTGCCACCAGTGATAGGACAGGGCAAGGTTATGGCTACACCTTC.

The chain uses TRBV11-2 and TRBJ2-7, with D unclear. The CDR3 totals 15 residues. CDR1 is SGHAT and CDR2 is FQNNGV in the germline V gene. V lost 1 base and J lost 3, with 13 bases in between. CDR3 loop: CASSLAPSFVYEQYF. DNA of the CDR3: TGTGCCAGCAGCTTAGCCCCTTCGTTTGTCTACGAGCAGTACTTC.

The V gene is TRBV7-9, the J gene TRBJ2-5; tentative D call: TRBD1 (6 bases). The CDR3 consists of 17 residues. The germline CDR1 and CDR2 sequences are SEHNR and FQNEAQ (reference sequence). V was pared by 0 bases and J by 0 bases, with 14 bases between. The CDR3 reads CASSLALQGLYQETQYF. CDR3 nucleotide sequence: TGTGCCAGCAGCTTAGCCCTACAGGGTCTGTACCAAGAGACCCAGTACTTC.

In this sample, this clone turned up once. The gene calls are TRBV2 and TRBJ1-2; 9 nucleotides match TRBD1. V lost 4 bases, J lost 4 bases, and 1 base stayed unmatched. The CDR3 length is 13 residues. Germline V gene lookup returns CDR1 SNHLY and CDR2 FYNNEI. CDR3 nucleotides: TGTGCCAGCAGTGGGACAGGGGTCTATGGCTACACCTTC. Its protein is CASSGTGVYGYTF. Looking up the rest from reference TRBV2 and TRBJ1-2 gives the full variable domain: EPEVTQTPSHQVTQMGQEVILRCVPISNHLYFYWYRQILGQKVEFLVSFYNNEISEKSEIFDDQFSVERPDGSNFTLKIRSTKLEDSAMYFCASSGTGVYGYTFGSGTRLTVV.

The chain links TRBV30 to TRBJ1-5; tentative D call: TRBD1 (5 bases). Germline V gene sequence: CDR1 GTSNPN, CDR2 SVGIG (reference sequence). The CDR3 is made up of 13 amino acids. Trimming pared 2 bases from V and 5 bases from J, leaving 10 bases between. The CDR3 protein is CAWSPQGDQPQHF. CDR3 nucleotide sequence: TGTGCCTGGAGTCCCCAGGGTGATCAGCCCCAGCATTTT.